This T cell receptor (beta chain) was identified in a study of OX40 agonist ivuxolimab in advanced cancers. Study at large: Patients treated during dose escalation were battling hepatocellular carcinoma, melanoma, renal cell or head and neck cancer.

V was clipped by 8 bases and J by 4 bases; unmatched bases: 9. The germline V gene encodes CDR1 LNHDA and CDR2 SQIVND (reference sequence). The CDR3 runs 14 residues. Assay used: immunoSEQ multiplex PCR; TCRdb lists only in-frame clones, some missing. The sample records about 91,000 clones, around 85% being singletons. Sequenced material: CD4+ or CD8+ T cells sorted from blood, taken in a trial of the OX40 agonist ivuxolimab. The TCR sequence derives from an adult with an advanced solid tumor such as melanoma, head and neck, liver or kidney cancer. The genes are TRBV19 and TRBJ1-2, with TRBD1 identical over 8 bases. The CDR3 nucleotides are TGTGCCAGTGGACAGACAGGGGTCGGCTATGGCTACACCTTC. Translating gives CASGQTGVGYGYTF.